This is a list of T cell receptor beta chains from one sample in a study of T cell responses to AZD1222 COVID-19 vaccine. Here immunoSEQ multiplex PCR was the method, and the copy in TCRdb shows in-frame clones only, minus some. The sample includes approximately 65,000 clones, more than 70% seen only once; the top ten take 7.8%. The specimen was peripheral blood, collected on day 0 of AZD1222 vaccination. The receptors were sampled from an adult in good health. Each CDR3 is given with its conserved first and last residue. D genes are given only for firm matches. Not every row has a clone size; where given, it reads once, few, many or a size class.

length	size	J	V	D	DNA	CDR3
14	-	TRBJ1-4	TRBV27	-	TGTGCCAGCATGGGTCGGGGATGGGGTGAAAAACTGTTTTTT	CASMGRGWGEKLFF
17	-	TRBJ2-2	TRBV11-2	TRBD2	TGTGCCAGCAGCTTAAGGATGAGCGGGAGAAACACCGGGGAGCTGTTTTTT	CASSLRMSGRNTGELFF
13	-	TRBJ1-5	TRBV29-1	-	TGCAGCGTTGCGGGGGCTAGCAATCAGCCCCAGCATTTT	CSVAGASNQPQHF
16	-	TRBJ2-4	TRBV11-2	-	TGTGCCAGCAGCTTAACAGGGATTGGAGCCAAAAACATTCAGTACTTC	CASSLTGIGAKNIQYF
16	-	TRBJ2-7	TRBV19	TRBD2	TGTGCCAGTAGTATGCGTAGCGGGAGAGGATCCTACGAGCAGTACTTC	CASSMRSGRGSYEQYF
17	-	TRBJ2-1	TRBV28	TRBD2	TGTGCCAGCAGCACCACCGGGACTAGCGGGATCTACAATGAGCAGTTCTTC	CASSTTGTSGIYNEQFF
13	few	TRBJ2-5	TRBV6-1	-	TGTGCCAGCAGTGAGCGGGTTGCGGAGACCCAGTACTTC	CASSERVAETQYF
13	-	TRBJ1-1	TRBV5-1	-	TGCGCCAGCAGCTTGGACTCGAGCACTGAAGCTTTCTTT	CASSLDSSTEAFF
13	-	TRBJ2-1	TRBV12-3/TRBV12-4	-	TGTGCCAGCAGCCACCCACTAGATAATGAGCAGTTCTTC	CASSHPLDNEQFF
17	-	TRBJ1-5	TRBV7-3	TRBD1	TGTGCCAGCAGCTTAGGACCCCCGCCAGGGGGCTATCAGCCCCAGCATTTT	CASSLGPPPGGYQPQHF
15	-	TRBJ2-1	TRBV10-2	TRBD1	TGCGCCAGCAGTGATTCCGGGACAGGGGGACATGAGCAGTTCTTC	CASSDSGTGGHEQFF
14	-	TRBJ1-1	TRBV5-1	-	TGCGCCAGCAGCCTAAAGATAATGAACACTGAAGCTTTCTTT	CASSLKIMNTEAFF
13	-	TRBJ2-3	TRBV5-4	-	TGTGCCAGCAGCCCCGGGACCACAGATACGCAGTATTTT	CASSPGTTDTQYF
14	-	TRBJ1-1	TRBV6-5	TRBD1	TGTGCCAGCAGTCGACAGGGTCCGATCACTGAAGCTTTCTTT	CASSRQGPITEAFF
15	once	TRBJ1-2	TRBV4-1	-	TGCGCCAGCAGCCAAGAATGGGGGGTGGATACTGGCTACACCTTC	CASSQEWGVDTGYTF
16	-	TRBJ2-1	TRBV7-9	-	TGTGCCAGCAGCTTAGCGCGGTCTAGTGGGTTGAATGAGCAGTTCTTC	CASSLARSSGLNEQFF
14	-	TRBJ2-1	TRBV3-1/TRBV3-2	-	TGTGCCAGCAGCCAAGAAGCAAGGCTCAATGAGCAGTTCTTC	CASSQEARLNEQFF
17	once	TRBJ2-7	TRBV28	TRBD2	TGTGCCAGCAGTTTACGTGGGACTAGCGGGCTATCCTACGAGCAGTACTTC	CASSLRGTSGLSYEQYF
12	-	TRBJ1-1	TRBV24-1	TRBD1	TGTGCCACCAAGGGACAGGGGCCTGAAGCTTTCTTT	CATKGQGPEAFF
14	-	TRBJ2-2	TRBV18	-	TGTGCCAGCTCACCGGGTCAGAACACCGGGGAGCTGTTTTTT	CASSPGQNTGELFF
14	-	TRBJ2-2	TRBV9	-	TGTGCCAGCAGCCCTAGACATAACACCGGGGAGCTGTTTTTT	CASSPRHNTGELFF
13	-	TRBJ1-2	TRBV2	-	TGTGCCAGCAGTGAAGACAGCTACTATGGCTACACCTTC	CASSEDSYYGYTF
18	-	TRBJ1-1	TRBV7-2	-	TGTGCCAGCAGCACCTCATACAGGGTTCGAGGACGGAACACTGAAGCTTTCTTT	CASSTSYRVRGRNTEAFF
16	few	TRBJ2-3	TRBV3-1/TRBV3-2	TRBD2	TGTGCCAGCAGCCCCCGTTCTAGCGGGATGACAGATACGCAGTATTTT	CASSPRSSGMTDTQYF
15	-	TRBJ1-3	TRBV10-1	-	TGCGCCAGCGCCCTCGGGGGAAGCTCTGGAAACACCATATATTTT	CASALGGSSGNTIYF
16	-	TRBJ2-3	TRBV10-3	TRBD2	TGTGCCATCAGTGAAGAAGCGGGAGGAACCACAGATACGCAGTATTTT	CAISEEAGGTTDTQYF